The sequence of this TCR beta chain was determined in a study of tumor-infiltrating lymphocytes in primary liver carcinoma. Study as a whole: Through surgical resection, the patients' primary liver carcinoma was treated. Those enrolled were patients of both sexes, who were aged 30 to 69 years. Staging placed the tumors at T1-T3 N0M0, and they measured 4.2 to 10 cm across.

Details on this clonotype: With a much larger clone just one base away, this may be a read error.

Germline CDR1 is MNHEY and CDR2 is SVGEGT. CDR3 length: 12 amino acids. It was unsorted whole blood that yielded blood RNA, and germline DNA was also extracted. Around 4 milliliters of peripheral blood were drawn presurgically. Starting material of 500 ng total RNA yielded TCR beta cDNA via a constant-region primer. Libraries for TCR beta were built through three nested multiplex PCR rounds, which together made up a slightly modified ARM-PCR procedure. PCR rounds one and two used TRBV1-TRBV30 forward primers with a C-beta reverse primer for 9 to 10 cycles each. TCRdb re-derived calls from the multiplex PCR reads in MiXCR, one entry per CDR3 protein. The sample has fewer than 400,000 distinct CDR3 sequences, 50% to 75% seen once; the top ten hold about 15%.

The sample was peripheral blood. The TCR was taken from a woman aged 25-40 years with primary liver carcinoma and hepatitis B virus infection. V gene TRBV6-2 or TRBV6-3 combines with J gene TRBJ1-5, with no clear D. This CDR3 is CASSYPNPPQHF. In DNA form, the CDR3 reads TGTGCCAGCAGTTACCCAAATCCGCCCCAGCATTTT.